This TCR beta chain stems from a study of human T cells and chemical hapten exposure. The wider study: Slight differences in pooled library volume were the main source of varying TCR yields across samples.

The time point denotes: patch test 1, 2 weeks after DPC sensitization. Regarding treatment: therapeutic diphenylcyclopropenone sensitization with weekly scalp DPC. The study's findings and limits: Large CDR3 similarity clusters arose significantly more often from expanded TCRs than from controls.

CDR3 length equals 16 residues. V lost 1 base, J lost 4 bases, and 9 bases stayed unmatched. The germline CDR1 and CDR2 sequences are MNHNS and SASEGT. This clonotype has at least ten counts. Its antigen is currently unknown. TCRdb used MiXCR to reprocess the RACE reads, holding one entry per CDR3 protein. The table includes 45,000 to 60,000 distinct CDR3 sequences, approximately 8.6% detected once. Sample: whole blood, taken in connection with sensitization to the hapten diphenylcyclopropenone (DPC). The chain joins TRBV6-1 to TRBJ2-7, with TRBD2 matching over 8 bases. This receptor was identified in a woman between 40 and 50 years old with alopecia areata. Some clones in this sample may be carry-over from other donors' samples. This chain's CDR3 is CASSEDRWRGVYEQYF. DNA of the CDR3: TGTGCCAGCAGTGAAGACCGGTGGCGGGGGGTTTACGAGCAGTACTTC.